This passage covers 8 T cell receptor beta chains from one sample sequenced in a study of cytomegalovirus exposure and HLA in healthy donors. A multiplex PCR was run with 60 Vbeta primers and 13 Jbeta primers. The table came from immunoSEQ multiplex PCR; TCRdb's copy has only in-frame clones and leaves some out. The sample records about 31,000 clones, 60% to 70% being singletons. Sequencing used PBMCs. These receptors all stem from a man aged 35-49 years in good health and CMV-seropositive.

J is TRBJ2-1 and V is TRBV18, with a tentative D call TRBD1 (6 bases). The CDR3 is made up of 13 amino acids. CDR1 and CDR2 from the germline V gene are KGHSH and LQKENI. The ends were cut back, 2 bases at V and 4 bases at J, with 6 bases in the middle. Here the CDR3 DNA reads TGTGCCAGCTCACCAGGACAGTACAATGAGCAGTTCTTC. It specifies CASSPGQYNEQFF.

Within the sample, this clone is medium-sized. This chain's CDR3 is CASSLTGAGDQPQHF. CDR3 DNA sequence: TGTGCCAGCAGCTTGACTGGAGCCGGAGATCAGCCCCAGCATTTT. This chain uses TRBV7-9 with TRBJ1-5; D uncertain. V was clipped by 3 bases and J by 5 bases, with 14 bases between them. Germline CDR1 and CDR2: SEHNR and FQNEAQ (reference sequence). The CDR3 extends over 15 amino acids.

A note on this clone: Without the conserved terminal phenylalanine or tryptophan, this CDR3 likely stems from a read error. The chain uses TRBV19 and TRBJ2-7; tentative D call: TRBD1 (5 bases). CDR1 is LNHDA and CDR2 is SQIVND in the germline V gene (reference sequence). The CDR3 loop spans 13 amino acids. V dropped 3 bases and J dropped 7 bases, with 13 bases sitting between them. CDR3 bases: TGTGCCAGTAGTATCGAAGGGGCGAAGGAGCAGTACTCC. Protein product: CASSIEGAKEQYS.

The genes are TRBV5-4 and TRBJ1-4, with D possibly TRBD1 on 5 matching bases. The CDR3 length is 15 residues. V lost 4 bases to trimming and J lost 8 bases, with 18 bases between them. CDR1 is SGHNT and CDR2 is YYREEE in the germline V gene (reference sequence). The CDR3 DNA sequence: TGTGCCAGCAGCCCAGACACCTCCCGGGGGGAAAAACTGTTTTTT. It specifies CASSPDTSRGEKLFF.

This clone is a singleton in its sample. The CDR3 nucleotides are TGTGCCAGCAGCCGGGACAGGGAAGAGACCCAGTACTTC. Translation: CASSRDREETQYF. The gene calls are TRBV7-7 and TRBJ2-5; TRBD1 agrees at 9 bases. This CDR3 is 13 amino acids long. The germline V gene has CDR1 SSHAT and CDR2 FNYEAQ (reference sequence). J lost 3 bases, V lost 5 bases, and 1 base had no gene match. Variable domain in full (rest from reference TRBV7-7 and TRBJ2-5): GAGVSQSPRYKVTKRGQDVTLRCDPISSHATLYWYQQALGQGPEFLTYFNYEAQPDKSGLPSDRFSAERPEGSISTLTIQRTEQRDSAMYRCASSRDREETQYFGPGTRLLVL.

This clone was observed a handful of times. The J gene is TRBJ2-2, the V gene TRBV13; TRBD1 is a possible D gene (7 bases). The CDR3 sequence is 13 residues long. V was trimmed by 3 bases and J by 9 bases, leaving 11 bases between them. Per the germline V gene, CDR1 is PRHDT and CDR2 is FYEKMQ (reference sequence). As DNA, the CDR3 is TGTGCCAGCAGCTTGCGGGACAGCCGGGAGCTGTTTTTT. It codes for CASSLRDSRELFF. Based on the CDR3 plus reference TRBV13 and TRBJ2-2, the full variable domain is AAGVIQSPRHLIKEKRETATLKCYPIPRHDTVYWYQQGPGQDPQFLISFYEKMQSDKGSIPDRFSAQQFSDYHSELNMSSLELGDSALYFCASSLRDSRELFFGEGSRLTVL.

CDR3 residues: CASSFSGENTGELFF. CDR3 DNA: TGTGCCAGCAGTTTTAGCGGGGAGAACACCGGGGAGCTGTTTTTT. The J gene is TRBJ2-2, the V gene TRBV6-5; 8 bases fit TRBD2. In germline, CDR1 is MNHEY, CDR2 SVGAGI. V dropped 4 bases and J dropped 1; count of bases not matched to a gene: 2. The CDR3 length is 15 residues.

This chain uses TRBV7-9 with TRBJ1-5; 7 nucleotides line up with TRBD1. The ends lost 5 bases at V and 2 bases at J; junction bases unmatched: 6. CDR3 length: 15 residues. CDR1 and CDR2 from the germline V gene are SEHNR and FQNEAQ (reference sequence). Here the CDR3 DNA reads TGTGCCAGCAGCCCCGACAGGGTCGGCAATCAGCCCCAGCATTTT. It encodes CASSPDRVGNQPQHF.